This TCR beta chain stems from a study of shared clonotypes between healthy human individuals. Study conclusions and caveats: Among donors, clonotype sharing was expected to be affected by sequencing depth.

Comments on this clone: Its specificity is not known.

With 3 bases removed from V and 0 bases from J, the gap between germline ends came to 8 bases. CDR3 length equals 14 residues. Germline V CDR1 and CDR2: SNHLY, FYNNEI. Deep-level settings were used for running the assay. The method was immunoSEQ multiplex PCR; TCRdb's version includes in-frame clones alone and lacks a portion of them. The sample has about 2 million clones, 85% to 95% seen once. The chain links TRBV2 to TRBJ1-1; unclear D gene. The TCR originated in a man between 18 and 29 years old in good health. The specimen was naive CD4+ T cells sorted from blood. Subset denoted: CD45RA+ positively selected. The CDR3 DNA is TGTGCCAGCAGTGATGATGGCATGAACACTGAAGCTTTCTTT. Translation: CASSDDGMNTEAFF.